Detailed here is one T cell receptor beta chain. Its antigen is unidentified. Assay used: immunoSEQ multiplex PCR; TCRdb lists only in-frame clones, some missing. The sample has 65,000 to 75,000 clones, roughly 84% seen once. This sample stems from a study of OX40 agonist ivuxolimab in advanced cancers. General study results and limits: The study observed clonal expansion of CD4+ and CD8+ blood T cells by week 6 at 0.1 to 3.0 mg/kg.

This CDR3 contains 16 residues. Trimming removed 5 bases from V and 2 bases from J; junction bases left unmatched: 5. From germline, CDR1 is SGHVS and CDR2 FQNEAQ. The chain joins TRBV7-8 to TRBJ2-3; 12 positions match TRBD1. The clonotype was recovered from an adult with an advanced solid tumor such as melanoma, head and neck, liver or kidney cancer. The sample here was CD4+ or CD8+ T cells sorted from blood, taken in a trial of the OX40 agonist ivuxolimab. The CDR3 sequence: CASSPGTGGPTDTQYF. The CDR3 nucleotides read TGTGCCAGCAGCCCGGGGACAGGGGGCCCCACAGATACGCAGTATTTT.